This T cell receptor (beta chain) was captured by sequencing in a study of cytomegalovirus exposure and HLA in healthy donors. Whole-study findings and limits: TCR clusters originating in the first cohort tended to co-occur in the roughly 110 validation repertoires, according to a later analysis. The study designated fewer than 200 TCR beta chains cytomegalovirus-associated. Three chains tied to CMV proved CMV antigen-specific in vitro.

It was the roughly 130-subject validation cohort, separate from the roughly 700-subject first cohort, to which the donors belonged. The CDR3 runs to 15 residues. Germline V gives CDR1 LNHNV, CDR2 YYDKDF (reference sequence). Losses at the gene ends were 4 bases for V and 3 bases for J; bases not matched to a gene: 2. TCRdb's copy holds only in-frame clones and misses some; the assay was immunoSEQ multiplex PCR. The profile shows 68,000 or so clones, approximately 97% of them singletons. Only a few counts were recorded for this clone. Its antigen is undetermined. J is TRBJ2-6 and V is TRBV15; the match to TRBD1 covers 8 bases. This receptor was taken from a man aged 18 to 29 in good health and CMV-seronegative. Sequencing used PBMCs. Here the CDR3 reads CATSTGQGGANVLTF. DNA for the CDR3: TGTGCCACCAGCACCGGACAGGGTGGGGCCAACGTCCTGACTTTC.